The 30 T cell receptor beta chains reported below all come from one sample, sequenced in a study of CD8 T cells in ankylosing spondylitis. Findings of the study overall: There was a TCR beta motif, made of eight highly homologous variants, that appeared characteristic of ankylosing spondylitis blood.

Their recognized antigens are unknown. TCRdb independently ran MiXCR on the 5' RACE reads; one entry per CDR3 protein. Among 470,000 or so distinct CDR3 sequences, approximately 26% were seen once, and the ten largest hold roughly 1%. The source material was blood, either unsorted or a sorted T cell fraction (not recorded which). These receptor sequences come from a male donor with ankylosing spondylitis.

This rearrangement joins TRBV14 to TRBJ2-7; TRBD2 is a possible D gene (5 bases). V lost 1 base, J lost 4 bases, and 5 bases lay in between. Germline V lookup: CDR1 SGHDN, CDR2 FVKESK. This CDR3 has 12 residues. The CDR3 sequence is CASSQVAYEQYF. As DNA, the CDR3 is TGTGCCAGCAGCCAAGTAGCGTACGAGCAGTACTTC.

This clonotype came up a few times. The chain recombines TRBV3-1 with TRBJ2-7; 7 bases are a match to TRBD1. Trimming removed 6 bases from V and 3 bases from J; junction bases left unmatched: 8. Germline CDR1 is LGHDT and CDR2 is YNNKEL (reference sequence). This CDR3 has 14 amino acids. The chain's CDR3 is CASSLLTGDYEQYF. The CDR3 DNA is TGTGCCAGCAGTCTGTTAACAGGGGACTACGAGCAGTACTTC.

The V gene is TRBV20-1, the J gene TRBJ2-7; 8 nucleotides match TRBD1. The J segment lost 3 bases and the V segment lost 5 bases, leaving 3 bases of the junction unmatched. This CDR3 spans 12 amino acids. From germline, CDR1 is DFQATT and CDR2 SNEGSKA (reference sequence). The CDR3 bases are TGCAGTGCTGACAGGGGAGTCTACGAGCAGTACTTC. It encodes CSADRGVYEQYF.

This chain uses TRBV20-1 with TRBJ1-4; D not resolved. Germline V gene lookup returns CDR1 DFQATT and CDR2 SNEGSKA (reference sequence). The V gene lost 4 bases and the J gene lost 7 bases, with 13 bases spanning the gap. The CDR3 runs 13 residues. CDR3 region: CSATGGGSEKLFF. The CDR3 DNA sequence: TGCAGTGCTACTGGAGGAGGGAGTGAAAAACTGTTTTTT.

The chain couples TRBV20-1 to TRBJ1-2, with D uncertain. Looked up from germline, CDR1 is DFQATT and CDR2 is SNEGSKA (reference sequence). V lost 8 bases to trimming and J lost 7 bases, with 14 bases between them. The CDR3 has 11 amino acids. The CDR3 region is CSPSVDRGYTF. CDR3 bases: TGCAGTCCCTCGGTCGATCGTGGCTACACCTTC.

This clonotype has a single count. The chain recombines TRBV5-1 with TRBJ2-2, with TRBD2 matching over 11 bases. V lost 2 bases and J lost 6; bases outside the gene matches: 3. This CDR3 has 15 residues. Germline CDR1 and CDR2: SGHRS and YFSETQ. The CDR3 DNA reads as TGCGCCAGCAGCTTACTAGCGGGAGCGGCCGGGGAGCTGTTTTTT. Its protein is CASSLLAGAAGELFF.

The rearrangement links TRBV6-1 to TRBJ2-3; a possible D gene is TRBD1 (6 bases). The CDR3 has 15 amino acids. V dropped 2 bases and J dropped 3 bases, with 12 bases sitting between them. Per germline, CDR1 MNHNS and CDR2 SASEGT. CDR3 sequence (DNA): TGTGCCAGCAGTGAAAACAGGGTGGGGACAGATACGCAGTATTTT. Translation: CASSENRVGTDTQYF.

The chain carries TRBV11-2 and TRBJ2-7, with D maybe TRBD2 (7 bases). The germline CDR1 and CDR2 sequences are SGHAT and FQNNGV. V dropped 5 bases and J dropped 2 bases, with 19 bases sitting between them. The CDR3 is made up of 16 amino acids. The CDR3 sequence: CASSPRWRGGTYEQYF. CDR3 sequence (DNA): TGTGCCAGCAGCCCCCGGTGGAGGGGGGGGACCTACGAGCAGTACTTC.

The genes are TRBV20-1 and TRBJ2-7, with 7 nucleotides matching TRBD1. Germline V gives CDR1 DFQATT, CDR2 SNEGSKA (reference sequence). The CDR3 runs to 13 residues. V lost 6 bases to trimming and J lost 5 bases; unmatched junction nucleotides: 10. CDR3 bases: TGCAGTGCAGAACAGGGGCCTCGGGACGAGCAGTACTTC. It codes for CSAEQGPRDEQYF.

The V and J genes are TRBV20-1 and TRBJ2-3; a weak D match, TRBD1 (6 bases). V lost 7 bases to trimming and J lost 1 base, with 15 bases between them. The germline gives CDR1 DFQATT, CDR2 SNEGSKA (reference sequence). The CDR3 has 14 amino acids. The CDR3 DNA is TGCAGTGTTCACCCGGGACAAGGCACAGATACGCAGTATTTT. As protein: CSVHPGQGTDTQYF.

V usage is TRBV5-1 and J usage is TRBJ2-7, with 11 bases that match TRBD2. This CDR3 spans 15 amino acids. CDR1 SGHRS and CDR2 YFSETQ come from the germline V gene. V shed 3 bases, J shed 5 bases, and the junction held 7 bases outside the gene matches. The CDR3 spells CASSSGATSGNEQYV. CDR3 sequence (DNA): TGCGCCAGCAGCTCTGGGGCGACTAGCGGGAACGAGCAGTACGTC.

The V call is TRBV20-1, the J call TRBJ2-7; D may be TRBD1 (6 bases). The CDR3 is made up of 14 amino acids. The germline CDR1 and CDR2 sequences are DFQATT and SNEGSKA (reference sequence). V lost 3 bases and J 0 bases, leaving 12 bases between the germline ends. CDR3 region: CSASDRRNSYEQYV. The CDR3, as DNA: TGCAGTGCTAGCGACAGGCGAAACTCCTACGAGCAGTACGTC.

This clonotype came up once. V gene TRBV5-5 combines with J gene TRBJ2-7; TRBD2 might be the D (6 bases). Germline CDR1 is SGHKS and CDR2 is YYEKEE (reference sequence). CDR3 size: 14 residues. Trimming left V 0 bases short and J 4 bases short, with 11 bases between. CDR3 protein: CASSLAGLTYEQYF. The CDR3 DNA reads as TGTGCCAGCAGCTTGGCGGGACTTACATACGAGCAGTACTTC. Filled out from reference TRBV5-5 and TRBJ2-7, the complete variable domain reads DAGVTQSPTHLIKTRGQQVTLRCSPISGHKSVSWYQQVLGQGPQFIFQYYEKEERGRGNFPDRFSARQFPNYSSELNVNALLLGDSALYLCASSLAGLTYEQYFGPGTRLTVT.

The chain uses TRBV7-2 and TRBJ2-1; 12 bases align to TRBD2. CDR1 SGHTA and CDR2 FQGNSA come from the germline V gene. There are 15 residues in the CDR3. V lost 0 bases to trimming and J lost 6 bases; unmatched junction nucleotides: 0. The CDR3 DNA reads TGTGCCAGCAGCTTAGCGGGACTAGCGGGCAATGAGCAGTTCTTC. This gives the protein CASSLAGLAGNEQFF.

The V and J genes are TRBV20-1 and TRBJ2-1, with D possibly TRBD1 on 5 matching bases. Trimming shortened V by 5 bases and J by 3 bases, and 14 bases separated the two germline ends. Germline CDR1 and CDR2: DFQATT and SNEGSKA (reference sequence). The length of the CDR3 is 14 residues. As DNA, the CDR3 is TGCAGTGCTGATGACCAGGGTTTCTACAATGAGCAGTTCTTC. This encodes CSADDQGFYNEQFF.

V is TRBV27 and J is TRBJ2-7, with D perhaps TRBD2 (5 bases). The germline V and J ends were trimmed by 5 bases and 4 bases, with 18 bases remaining between them. The CDR3 spans 15 residues. Per germline, CDR1 MNHEY and CDR2 SMNVEV (reference sequence). The DNA for the CDR3 is TGTGCCAGCAGTCCTCAGCATCCCCCGGGATACGAGCAGTACGTC. It encodes CASSPQHPPGYEQYV.

The chain recombines TRBV4-1 with TRBJ2-1, with D hard to call. Between the trimmed V and J ends, which lost 0 bases and 10 bases, there was a span of 10 bases. The CDR3 is 13 amino acids. Germline lookup yields CDR1 MGHRA and CDR2 YSYEKL. The CDR3 nucleotides read TGCGCCAGCAGCCAAGAGCGGCGGTTCGAGCAGTTCTTC. Encoded protein: CASSQERRFEQFF.

This clonotype was found many times. V is TRBV10-3 and J is TRBJ2-1, with 8 bases that match TRBD1. With V trimmed by 3 bases and J by 7 bases, 11 bases remained unmatched. CDR3 size: 16 residues. CDR1 ENHRY and CDR2 SYGVKD come from the germline V gene. The CDR3 region has the DNA TGTGCCATCAGTGACATACCAGGGGGCGGGAAGAATGAGCAGTTCTTC. Translation gives CAISDIPGGGKNEQFF.

This clonotype was counted a few times. The V gene is TRBV6-1, the J gene TRBJ1-2; D is unclear. This CDR3 contains 16 residues. V was shortened by 8 bases and J by 2 bases, with 21 bases between the two germline ends. Germline values: CDR1 MNHNS, CDR2 SASEGT. CDR3 in DNA: TGTGCCAGCTCCGAGGACGCGAGCGGGAAGAACTATGGCTACACCTTC. It specifies CASSEDASGKNYGYTF.

The chain couples TRBV20-1 to TRBJ2-3, with 7 bases lining up with TRBD2. The V gene end was trimmed by 6 bases and the J gene end by 5 bases; junction bases not matched to a gene: 8. Per germline, CDR1 DFQATT and CDR2 SNEGSKA (reference sequence). This CDR3 spans 13 amino acids. The CDR3 nucleotides read TGCAGTGCGCCGAGCGGGACTTTAGATACGCAGTATTTT. Translation gives CSAPSGTLDTQYF.

This clonotype was seen more than once but under ten times. The chain links TRBV6-2 or TRBV6-3 to TRBJ2-7, with a tentative D call TRBD1 (5 bases). V gave up 2 bases and J gave up 4 bases, with 9 bases separating them. CDR1 is MNHEY and CDR2 is SVGEGT in the germline V gene. The CDR3 is made up of 13 amino acids. CDR3 DNA sequence: TGTGCCAGCAGTTACAGGACACAATACGAGCAGTACTTC. Translated: CASSYRTQYEQYF.

This clonotype occurred a few times. At one end the junction does not follow the germline gene, possibly because of a read error. The chain employs TRBV7-9 and TRBJ2-7; TRBD1 matches 7 bases. The CDR3 length is 14 residues. The germline V gene has CDR1 SEHNR and CDR2 FQNEAQ (reference sequence). CDR3 loop: CASTLPRQGSEQYF. CDR3 coding DNA: TGTGCCAGCACCTTACCTCGACAGGGATCCGAGCAGTACTTC.

The J gene is TRBJ2-1, the V gene TRBV7-9, with 10 nucleotides matching TRBD1. Germline lookup yields CDR1 SEHNR and CDR2 FQNEAQ (reference sequence). After removal of 0 bases from V and 8 bases from J, the junction contained 7 bases not matched to a gene. The CDR3 runs 16 residues. The CDR3 reads CASSLAGDRGVHEQFF. DNA of the CDR3: TGTGCCAGCAGCTTAGCTGGGGACAGGGGTGTCCATGAGCAGTTCTTC.

V gene TRBV7-9 combines with J gene TRBJ2-2; possibly TRBD1 for D (6 bases). V gave up 5 bases and J gave up 3 bases, with 13 bases separating them. From germline, CDR1 is SEHNR and CDR2 FQNEAQ (reference sequence). The CDR3 length is 15 residues. The CDR3, as DNA: TGTGCCAGCAGCATTGGACAGATTTACACCGGGGAGCTGTTTTTT. It codes for CASSIGQIYTGELFF.

In its sample, this clonotype was seen a few times. This sequence joins TRBV5-1 and TRBJ2-3; TRBD1 aligns across 7 bases. The V segment lost 7 bases and the J segment 2 bases; nucleotides outside the gene matches: 10. This CDR3 is built from 15 residues. The germline gives CDR1 SGHRS, CDR2 YFSETQ. CDR3 in DNA: TGCGCCAGCGGGAATGAGGGGGCAATCACAGATACGCAGTATTTT. Amino acid sequence: CASGNEGAITDTQYF.

J is TRBJ1-3 and V is TRBV7-8; no clear D. This CDR3 contains 17 residues. The germline CDR1 and CDR2 sequences are SGHVS and FQNEAQ. V lost 2 bases, J lost 1 base, and 15 bases lay in between. In DNA, the CDR3 is TGTGCCAGCAGCTTAAGTGACTCCTGGTTGTCTGGAAACACCATATATTTT. The encoded protein is CASSLSDSWLSGNTIYF. The whole variable domain, filled in from reference TRBV7-8 and TRBJ1-3, reads GAGVSQSPRYKVAKRGQDVALRCDPISGHVSLFWYQQALGQGPEFLTYFQNEAQLDKSGLPSDRFFAERPEGSVSTLKIQRTQQEDSAVYLCASSLSDSWLSGNTIYFGEGSWLTVV.

This clonotype was seen more than once but under ten times. This chain joins TRBV7-8 and TRBJ2-1; D is undetermined. Trimming took 8 bases from V and 7 from J, leaving 15 bases between them. In germline, CDR1 is SGHVS, CDR2 FQNEAQ. The CDR3 is made up of 13 amino acids. The CDR3 DNA follows: TGTGCCAGCGCCGGCTGGGGTAATAATGAGCAGTTCTTC. Translated, it gives CASAGWGNNEQFF.

This chain joins TRBV7-2 and TRBJ2-1; TRBD2 agrees at 9 bases. Germline values: CDR1 SGHTA, CDR2 FQGNSA. V lost 5 bases, J lost 4 bases, and 6 bases stayed unmatched. The CDR3 consists of 15 residues. The CDR3 bases are TGTGCCAGCAGCCAAACTAGCGGGTATTACAATGAGCAGTTCTTC. Its protein is CASSQTSGYYNEQFF.

This clonotype was counted between two and nine times. The chain recombines TRBV6-1 with TRBJ2-2, with D unresolved. The germline V gene encodes CDR1 MNHNS and CDR2 SASEGT. The CDR3 contains 13 residues. Trimming shortened V by 1 base and J by 5 bases, and 5 bases separated the two germline ends. This chain's CDR3 is CASSEGSTGELFF. CDR3 in DNA: TGTGCCAGCAGTGAAGGGTCAACCGGGGAGCTGTTTTTT.

The V call is TRBV20-1, the J call TRBJ2-5; TRBD2 agrees at 7 bases. The CDR3 has 15 residues. Germline V CDR1 and CDR2: DFQATT, SNEGSKA (reference sequence). J was trimmed by 5 bases and V by 0 bases; bases with no gene match: 9. In nucleotides, the CDR3 is TGCAGTGCTAGAGAGCTAGGCGGGGGAGAGGAGACCCAGTACTTC. This encodes CSARELGGGEETQYF.